A selection of T cell receptor beta chains follows, all from one sample in a study of blood T cell repertoires in COVID-19. TCRdb's copy holds only in-frame clones and misses some; the assay was immunoSEQ multiplex PCR. Here the sample spans tens of thousands of clones, 90% to 95% being singletons. The material sequenced was peripheral blood. The receptor source for this set is a man aged 55 to 70 with active or convalescent COVID-19. Each CDR3 is given with its conserved first and last residue. Each record gives: D gene, J gene, V gene, CDR3 DNA, CDR3 protein. The D gene is left open where the match is weak.

D gene: -; J gene: TRBJ1-5; V gene: TRBV5-1; CDR3 DNA: TGCGCCAGCAGCCCTAACACAGGGAATCAGCCCCAGCATTTT; CDR3 protein: CASSPNTGNQPQHF
D gene: TRBD1; J gene: TRBJ2-7; V gene: TRBV27; CDR3 DNA: TGTGCCAGCAGTTCAGAACAGGGGGCCTACGAGCAGTACTTC; CDR3 protein: CASSSEQGAYEQYF
D gene: TRBD1; J gene: TRBJ2-7; V gene: TRBV7-2; CDR3 DNA: TGTGCCAGCAGCCTGACAGGGTCCCCTAACTCCTACGAGCAGTACTTC; CDR3 protein: CASSLTGSPNSYEQYF
D gene: TRBD1; J gene: TRBJ1-5; V gene: TRBV13; CDR3 DNA: TGTGCCAGCAGCTTCAGACAGGGCCTCAATCAGCCCCAGCATTTT; CDR3 protein: CASSFRQGLNQPQHF
D gene: TRBD1; J gene: TRBJ1-4; V gene: TRBV5-1; CDR3 DNA: TGCGCCAGCAGCGTTCGGACAGGGAGAGGTGAAAAACTGTTTTTT; CDR3 protein: CASSVRTGRGEKLFF
D gene: -; J gene: TRBJ1-2; V gene: TRBV3-1/TRBV3-2; CDR3 DNA: TGTGCCAGCAGCCAAGGAACAGGGTCTAACTATGGCTACACCTTC; CDR3 protein: CASSQGTGSNYGYTF
D gene: TRBD2; J gene: TRBJ2-2; V gene: TRBV4-3; CDR3 DNA: TGCGCCAGCAGCCAAGGGACTAGTGGGGACACCGGGGAGCTGTTTTTT; CDR3 protein: CASSQGTSGDTGELFF
D gene: TRBD1; J gene: TRBJ2-1; V gene: TRBV15; CDR3 DNA: TGTGCCACCAGCAGAGCCCCGGGACAGGGAAAATACAATGAGCAGTTCTTC; CDR3 protein: CATSRAPGQGKYNEQFF
D gene: -; J gene: TRBJ1-2; V gene: TRBV7-3; CDR3 DNA: TGTGCCAGCAGCCCCACCGGGGGAGGCCCGGGGTATGGCTACACCTTC; CDR3 protein: CASSPTGGGPGYGYTF
D gene: -; J gene: TRBJ1-2; V gene: TRBV7-9; CDR3 DNA: TGTGCCAGCAGCTTAGCGCGGGGCGGTTTAGGCTACACCTTC; CDR3 protein: CASSLARGGLGYTF
D gene: -; J gene: TRBJ2-3; V gene: TRBV2; CDR3 DNA: TGTGCCAGCAGTGAAGCGCTTCTGAGGACAGATACGCAGTATTTT; CDR3 protein: CASSEALLRTDTQYF
D gene: -; J gene: TRBJ2-3; V gene: TRBV24-1; CDR3 DNA: TGTGCCACCAGTGATGGAGGGTCGACGGGTACGCAGTATTTT; CDR3 protein: CATSDGGSTGTQYF
D gene: TRBD2; J gene: TRBJ2-1; V gene: TRBV24-1; CDR3 DNA: TGTGCCACCGAAGCTAGCGGGAGGAGTTACAATGAGCAGTTCTTC; CDR3 protein: CATEASGRSYNEQFF